Each of the 14 T cell receptor beta chains below was sequenced from the same sample in a study of T cell changes during pregnancy in multiple sclerosis. Clones were read by immunoSEQ multiplex PCR, and TCRdb kept only the in-frame ones, dropping some. The profile shows roughly 35,000 clones, approximately 92% of them singletons. Sequenced here: CD4+ T cells from peripheral blood mononuclear cells, sampled in the third trimester of pregnancy. Receptor source: a female donor in good health, enrolled as a control in a pregnancy study.

This clone appeared once. The chain is built from TRBV29-1 and TRBJ2-7, with 9 positions matching TRBD1. The J segment lost 4 bases and the V segment lost 6 bases, leaving 13 bases of the junction unmatched. The CDR3 is 15 amino acids. Germline values: CDR1 SQVTM, CDR2 ANQGSEA. The CDR3 region is CSVRFRDREGYEQYF. The CDR3 DNA sequence: TGCAGCGTCCGCTTCCGGGACAGGGAGGGTTACGAGCAGTACTTC.

The rearrangement uses TRBV7-9 and TRBJ1-3, with D unresolved. The CDR3 is 15 amino acids. Per germline, CDR1 SEHNR and CDR2 FQNEAQ (reference sequence). The V and J ends lost 2 bases and 0 bases respectively, with 8 bases between them. CDR3 sequence reads: CASSLQDYSGNTIYF. DNA for the CDR3: TGTGCCAGCAGCTTACAGGACTACTCTGGAAACACCATATATTTT.

The V call is TRBV6-6, the J call TRBJ1-5; D is unclear. The germline V and J ends were trimmed by 2 bases and 0 bases, with 8 bases remaining between them. Germline-derived CDR1 and CDR2 are MNHNY and SVGAGI (reference sequence). The CDR3 loop spans 15 amino acids. CDR3 protein: CASSYHINSNQPQHF. The DNA of the CDR3 is TGTGCCAGCAGTTACCACATAAATAGCAATCAGCCCCAGCATTTT.

V gene TRBV7-3 combines with J gene TRBJ2-1; TRBD1 might be the D (6 bases). Germline V lookup: CDR1 SGHTA, CDR2 FQGTGA. CDR3 length: 15 amino acids. Trimming stripped 2 bases from V and 5 bases from J, with 13 bases between. CDR3 in DNA: TGTGCCAGCAGCTTAGATGGGGGCCGCAACAATGAGCAGTTCTTC. The encoded protein is CASSLDGGRNNEQFF.

V gene TRBV18 combines with J gene TRBJ1-4, with 10 bases that match TRBD1. V lost 6 bases to trimming and J lost 7 bases; unmatched junction nucleotides: 5. The germline gives CDR1 KGHSH, CDR2 LQKENI. The CDR3 loop spans 14 amino acids. The CDR3 loop reads CASSHGQGGEKLFF. CDR3 DNA: TGTGCCAGCTCCCATGGACAGGGGGGTGAAAAACTGTTTTTT.

The V call is TRBV18, the J call TRBJ1-1; 7 positions agree with TRBD1. Per germline, CDR1 KGHSH and CDR2 LQKENI. The CDR3 sequence is 15 residues long. With 6 bases clipped from V and 1 base from J, the junction kept 8 bases outside the gene matches. This chain's CDR3 is CASSTERGRNTEAFF. In nucleotides, the CDR3 is TGTGCCAGCTCTACGGAAAGGGGGCGGAACACTGAAGCTTTCTTT.

CDR3 protein: CASHYRRGDNEQFF. For the CDR3, the DNA is TGTGCCAGCCACTACCGGCGGGGGGACAATGAGCAGTTCTTC. The chain employs TRBV28 and TRBJ2-1; TRBD2 agrees at 8 bases. The length of the CDR3 is 14 residues. CDR1 is MDHEN and CDR2 is SYDVKM in the germline V gene. The junction had 8 bases not matched to a gene; V was cut back by 8 bases and J by 5 bases.

The chain employs TRBV7-2 and TRBJ2-7; D unresolved. The CDR3 is 15 residues long. Deletions cut 4 bases from V and 0 bases from J, with 13 bases between. CDR1 is SGHTA, CDR2 FQGNSA, per germline. The CDR3 is CASSSLPSYSYEQYF. Written as DNA, the CDR3 is TGTGCCAGCAGCTCGCTCCCGAGTTACTCCTACGAGCAGTACTTC. The whole variable domain, filled in from reference TRBV7-2 and TRBJ2-7, reads GAGVSQSPSNKVTEKGKDVELRCDPISGHTALYWYRQSLGQGLEFLIYFQGNSAPDKSGLPSDRFSAERTGGSVSTLTIQRTQQEDSAVYLCASSSLPSYSYEQYFGPGTRLTVT.

The table lists this clone with a count of one. V usage is TRBV19 and J usage is TRBJ1-5; 9 positions match TRBD1. CDR1 is LNHDA, CDR2 SQIVND, per germline (reference sequence). After removal of 2 bases from V and 9 bases from J, the junction contained 5 bases not matched to a gene. This CDR3 has 14 residues. CDR3 in DNA: TGTGCCAGTAGTATATGGACAGGGGAGGGGCCCCAGCATTTT. Its protein product is CASSIWTGEGPQHF.

The rearrangement joins TRBV11-2 to TRBJ2-2, with D maybe TRBD2 (7 bases). The CDR3 is made up of 15 amino acids. Germline values: CDR1 SGHAT, CDR2 FQNNGV. V was shortened by 5 bases and J by 8 bases, with 18 bases between the two germline ends. In nucleotides, the CDR3 is TGTGCCAGCAGCCCCTTGGGGGGGGGCTTTGGGGAGCTGTTTTTT. This encodes CASSPLGGGFGELFF.

The chain is built from TRBV2 and TRBJ2-7, with 7 bases identical to TRBD1. The V and J ends lost 8 bases and 3 bases, in that order; junction bases with no gene match: 19. The CDR3 is 17 amino acids. CDR1 is SNHLY, CDR2 FYNNEI, per germline. The CDR3 spells CASPDPNDGQDYYEQYF. The CDR3 nucleotides read TGTGCCAGCCCGGACCCGAACGATGGACAGGATTACTACGAGCAGTACTTC.

For the CDR3, the DNA is TGTGCCAGCAGTGTTGGGACAGGGTTCGGCCAGCCCCAGCATTTT. Translation: CASSVGTGFGQPQHF. The chain links TRBV2 to TRBJ1-5; 9 nucleotides agree with TRBD1. The CDR3 sequence is 15 residues long. V lost 4 bases, J lost 7 bases, and 8 bases stayed unmatched. CDR1 is SNHLY, CDR2 FYNNEI, per germline.

The rearrangement joins TRBV4-3 to TRBJ1-1; TRBD1 is a possible D gene (6 bases). In germline, CDR1 is LGHNA, CDR2 YSLEER. The V and J ends lost 4 bases and 4 bases respectively, with 13 bases between them. The CDR3 sequence is 14 residues long. CDR3 bases: TGCGCCAGCAGCCGAGGGGAAGGGGGCACTGAAGCTTTCTTT. It yields the protein CASSRGEGGTEAFF.

This clone was detected once. The V gene is TRBV19, the J gene TRBJ2-1; perhaps TRBD2 as D (5 bases). V lost 5 bases and J lost 7, with 12 bases in between. The germline V gene has CDR1 LNHDA and CDR2 SQIVND (reference sequence). The CDR3 has 13 amino acids. In DNA, the CDR3 is TGTGCCAGTAGTGCTGGACTTTCTAATGAGCAGTTCTTC. This translates into CASSAGLSNEQFF. The whole variable domain, remainder taken from reference TRBV19 and TRBJ2-1, is DGGITQSPKYLFRKEGQNVTLSCEQNLNHDAMYWYRQDPGQGLRLIYYSQIVNDFQKGDIAEGYSVSREKKESFPLTVTSAQKNPTAFYLCASSAGLSNEQFFGPGTRLTVL.